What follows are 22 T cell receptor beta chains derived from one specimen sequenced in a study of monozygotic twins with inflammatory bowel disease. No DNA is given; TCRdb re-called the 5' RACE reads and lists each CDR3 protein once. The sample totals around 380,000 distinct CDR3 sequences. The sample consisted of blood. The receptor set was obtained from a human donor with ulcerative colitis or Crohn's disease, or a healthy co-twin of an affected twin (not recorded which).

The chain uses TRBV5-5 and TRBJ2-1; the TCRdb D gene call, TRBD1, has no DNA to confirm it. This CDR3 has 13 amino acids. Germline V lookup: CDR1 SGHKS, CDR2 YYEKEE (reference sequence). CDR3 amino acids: CASAPEGFNEQFF.

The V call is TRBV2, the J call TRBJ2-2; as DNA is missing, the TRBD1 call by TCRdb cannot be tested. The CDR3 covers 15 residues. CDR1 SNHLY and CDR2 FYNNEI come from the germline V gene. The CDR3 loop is CASSRDLANTGELFF.

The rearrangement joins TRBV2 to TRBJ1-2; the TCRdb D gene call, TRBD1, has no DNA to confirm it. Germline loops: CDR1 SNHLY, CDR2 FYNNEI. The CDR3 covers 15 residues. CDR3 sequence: CASSEPGRTPNGYTF.

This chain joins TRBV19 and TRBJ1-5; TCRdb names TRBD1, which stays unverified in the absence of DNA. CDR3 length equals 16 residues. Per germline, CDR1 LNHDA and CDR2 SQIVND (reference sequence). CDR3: CASRTAGGVSNQPQHF.

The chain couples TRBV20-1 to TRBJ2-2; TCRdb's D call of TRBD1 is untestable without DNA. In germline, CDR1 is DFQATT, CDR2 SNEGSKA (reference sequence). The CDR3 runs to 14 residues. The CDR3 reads CSALGTGNTGELFF.

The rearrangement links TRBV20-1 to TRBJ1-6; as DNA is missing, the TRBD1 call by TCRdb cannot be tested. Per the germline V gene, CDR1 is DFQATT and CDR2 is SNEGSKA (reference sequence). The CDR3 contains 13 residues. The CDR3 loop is CSANRDDNSPLHF.

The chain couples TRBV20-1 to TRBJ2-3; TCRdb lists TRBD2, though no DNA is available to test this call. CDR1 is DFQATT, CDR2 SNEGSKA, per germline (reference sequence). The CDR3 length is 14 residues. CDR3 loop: CSASSETRTRTQYF.

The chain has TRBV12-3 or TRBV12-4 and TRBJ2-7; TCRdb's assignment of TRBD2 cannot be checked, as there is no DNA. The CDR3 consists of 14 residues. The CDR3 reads CASSQTSGVGEQYF.

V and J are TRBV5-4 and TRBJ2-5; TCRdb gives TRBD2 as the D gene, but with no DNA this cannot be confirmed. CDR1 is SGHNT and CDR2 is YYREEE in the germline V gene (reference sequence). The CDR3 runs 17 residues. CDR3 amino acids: CASSLTSGGASYETQYF.

The CDR3 sequence is CASSSRTDFGYTF. This rearrangement joins TRBV11-2 to TRBJ1-2. The length of the CDR3 is 13 residues. Germline loops: CDR1 SGHAT, CDR2 FQNNGV. Full variable domain (missing parts from reference TRBV11-2 and TRBJ1-2): EAGVAQSPRYKIIEKRQSVAFWCNPISGHATLYWYQQILGQGPKLLIQFQNNGVVDDSQLPKDRFSAERLKGVDSTLKIQPAKLEDSAVYLCASSSRTDFGYTFGSGTRLTVV.

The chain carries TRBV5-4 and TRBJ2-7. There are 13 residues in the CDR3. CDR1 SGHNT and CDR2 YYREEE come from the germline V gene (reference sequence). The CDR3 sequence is CASSLPPSYEQYF.

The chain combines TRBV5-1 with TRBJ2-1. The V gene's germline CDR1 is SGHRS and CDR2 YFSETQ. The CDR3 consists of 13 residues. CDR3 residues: CASSPLLADEQFF.

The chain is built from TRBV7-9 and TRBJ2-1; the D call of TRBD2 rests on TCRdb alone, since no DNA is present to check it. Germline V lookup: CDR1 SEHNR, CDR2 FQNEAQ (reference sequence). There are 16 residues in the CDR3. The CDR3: CASSPTGLAGENEQFF.

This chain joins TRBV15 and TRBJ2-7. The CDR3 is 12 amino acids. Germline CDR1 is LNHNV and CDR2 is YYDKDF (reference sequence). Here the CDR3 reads CATSRVWDEQYF.

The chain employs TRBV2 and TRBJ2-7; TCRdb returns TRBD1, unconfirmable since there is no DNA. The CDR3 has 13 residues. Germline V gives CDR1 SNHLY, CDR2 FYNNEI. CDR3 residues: CARRKGVGYEQYF.

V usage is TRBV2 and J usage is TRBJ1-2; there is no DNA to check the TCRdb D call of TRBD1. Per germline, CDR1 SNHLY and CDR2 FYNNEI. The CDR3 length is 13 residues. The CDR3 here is CASGSLGQYGYTF. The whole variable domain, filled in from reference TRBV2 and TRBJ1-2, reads EPEVTQTPSHQVTQMGQEVILRCVPISNHLYFYWYRQILGQKVEFLVSFYNNEISEKSEIFDDQFSVERPDGSNFTLKIRSTKLEDSAMYFCASGSLGQYGYTFGSGTRLTVV.

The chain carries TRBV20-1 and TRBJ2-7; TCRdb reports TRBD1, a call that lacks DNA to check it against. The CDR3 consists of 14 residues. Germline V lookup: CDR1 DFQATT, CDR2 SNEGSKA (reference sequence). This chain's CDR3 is CSAELGRGVREQYF.

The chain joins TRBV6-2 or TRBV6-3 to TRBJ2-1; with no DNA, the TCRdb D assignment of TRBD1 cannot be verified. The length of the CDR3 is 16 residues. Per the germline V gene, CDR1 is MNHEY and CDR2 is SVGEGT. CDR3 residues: CASSYISRGDYNEQFF.

The CDR3 sequence is CASSLPGRGSEQFF. J is TRBJ2-1 and V is TRBV27; without DNA, the TCRdb call of TRBD1 cannot be checked. The CDR3 consists of 14 residues. Germline CDR1 MNHEY, CDR2 SMNVEV (reference sequence).

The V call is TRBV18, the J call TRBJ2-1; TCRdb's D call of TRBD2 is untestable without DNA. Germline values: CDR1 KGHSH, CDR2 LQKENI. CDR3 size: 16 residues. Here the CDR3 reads CASSPPGGLADNEQFF. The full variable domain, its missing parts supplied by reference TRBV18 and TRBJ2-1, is NAGVMQNPRHLVRRRGQEARLRCSPMKGHSHVYWYRQLPEEGLKFMVYLQKENIIDESGMPKERFSAEFPKEGPSILRIQQVVRGDSAAYFCASSPPGGLADNEQFFGPGTRLTVL.

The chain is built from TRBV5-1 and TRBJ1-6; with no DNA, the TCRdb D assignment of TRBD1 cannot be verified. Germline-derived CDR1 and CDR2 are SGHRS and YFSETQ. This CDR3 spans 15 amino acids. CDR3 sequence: CASSLGRGYNSPLHF.

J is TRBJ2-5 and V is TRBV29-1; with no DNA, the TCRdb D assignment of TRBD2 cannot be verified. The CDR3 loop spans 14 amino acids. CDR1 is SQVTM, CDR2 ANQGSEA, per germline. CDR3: CSVEFLAGRETQYF.